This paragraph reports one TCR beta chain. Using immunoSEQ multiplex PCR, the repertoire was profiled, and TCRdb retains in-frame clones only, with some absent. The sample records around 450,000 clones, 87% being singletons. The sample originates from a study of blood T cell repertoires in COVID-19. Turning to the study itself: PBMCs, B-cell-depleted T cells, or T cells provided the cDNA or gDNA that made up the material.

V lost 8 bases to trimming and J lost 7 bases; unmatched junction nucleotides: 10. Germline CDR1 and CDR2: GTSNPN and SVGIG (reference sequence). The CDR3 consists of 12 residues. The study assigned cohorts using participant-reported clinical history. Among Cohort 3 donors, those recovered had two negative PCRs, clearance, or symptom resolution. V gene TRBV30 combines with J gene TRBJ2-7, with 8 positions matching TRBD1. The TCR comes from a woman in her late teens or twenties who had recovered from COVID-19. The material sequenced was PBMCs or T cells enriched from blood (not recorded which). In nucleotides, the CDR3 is TGTGCCGAGGGACAGGAGATGTCGGAGCAGTACTTC. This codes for CAEGQEMSEQYF.